A single sample is the source of the 18 T cell receptor beta chains below, sequenced in a study of spatial heterogeneity in lung cancer. Time point here: sample taken at primary tumor resection. Each CDR3 protein gets one entry after TCRdb re-called the 5' RACE reads with MiXCR. Of more than 45,000 distinct CDR3 sequences listed, under 6% were seen once; the top ten hold roughly 11%. The sequencing here drew on PBMCs, taken at surgery. Receptors were obtained from a male donor with early-stage non-small cell lung cancer.

This clonotype was counted between two and nine times. V usage is TRBV5-1 and J usage is TRBJ2-1, with 12 bases matching TRBD2. The CDR3 spans 15 residues. CDR1 and CDR2 from the germline V gene are SGHRS and YFSETQ. The ends lost 0 bases at V and 6 bases at J; junction bases unmatched: 1. The CDR3 region is CASSLVTSGSNEQFF. CDR3 DNA sequence: TGCGCCAGCAGCTTGGTGACTAGCGGGAGCAATGAGCAGTTCTTC.

In its sample, this clonotype was seen many times. The chain uses TRBV27 and TRBJ2-5; D is unresolved. Trimming cost V 3 bases and J 5 bases, with 10 bases left between them. This CDR3 contains 13 residues. Germline values: CDR1 MNHEY, CDR2 SMNVEV (reference sequence). For the CDR3, the DNA is TGTGCCAGCAGTTTTACACCGTCGGAGACCCAGTACTTC. Translated: CASSFTPSETQYF.

There are many counts of this clonotype. The gene calls are TRBV9 and TRBJ2-5; 7 positions match TRBD2. The CDR3 is 16 residues long. CDR1 and CDR2 (germline): SGDLS, YYNGEE. Germline trimming cut 4 bases from V and 0 bases from J; bases unmatched to any gene: 9. The chain's CDR3 is CASSFRGAGHQETQYF. The CDR3 nucleotides are TGTGCCAGCAGCTTCCGGGGAGCGGGGCACCAAGAGACCCAGTACTTC.

This clonotype was recorded a few times. The rearrangement links TRBV18 to TRBJ2-5, with TRBD1 matching over 7 bases. Germline assignment: CDR1 KGHSH and CDR2 LQKENI. The CDR3 runs to 14 residues. Losses at the gene ends were 0 bases for V and 3 bases for J; bases not matched to a gene: 1. The CDR3 bases are TGTGCCAGCTCACCACCGGGGACAGAAGAGACCCAGTACTTC. It specifies CASSPPGTEETQYF.

This clonotype was counted many times. The chain recombines TRBV12-3 or TRBV12-4 with TRBJ2-3, with 9 positions matching TRBD1. The CDR3 length is 14 residues. Losses at the gene ends were 5 bases for V and 1 base for J; bases not matched to a gene: 1. The CDR3 is CASSRDRGTDTQYF. Written as DNA, the CDR3 is TGTGCCAGCAGTCGGGACAGGGGCACAGATACGCAGTATTTT.

This clonotype is classed as medium-sized. V usage is TRBV4-2 and J usage is TRBJ2-1; no firm D call. Germline CDR1 reads LGHNA; CDR2 reads YNFKEQ. The V and J ends lost 1 base and 3 bases respectively, with 16 bases between them. The CDR3 is 17 amino acids. The CDR3 nucleotides are TGTGCCAGCAGCCAAGGGGTTGGCGACTTTTACTACAATGAGCAGTTCTTC. Translating gives CASSQGVGDFYYNEQFF.

This clonotype was seen ten or more times. The V gene is TRBV6-5, the J gene TRBJ1-3; D is perhaps TRBD1 (5 bases). V lost 2 bases and J lost 0, with 14 bases in between. The CDR3 covers 17 residues. Germline loops: CDR1 MNHEY, CDR2 SVGAGI. The CDR3: CASSYGGGALSGNTIYF. The CDR3, as DNA: TGTGCCAGCAGTTACGGGGGTGGGGCCCTCTCTGGAAACACCATATATTTT.

In this sample, this clonotype turned up many times. J is TRBJ2-1 and V is TRBV5-1, with 7 bases identical to TRBD2. The CDR3 runs to 15 residues. The V gene's germline CDR1 is SGHRS and CDR2 YFSETQ. J was trimmed by 0 bases and V by 4 bases; bases with no gene match: 4. The CDR3 sequence: CASSAGAGSYNEQFF. DNA of the CDR3: TGCGCCAGCAGCGCGGGAGCCGGCTCCTACAATGAGCAGTTCTTC.

In this sample, this clonotype turned up many times. The chain carries TRBV10-3 and TRBJ1-1, with D possibly TRBD1 on 6 matching bases. The germline gives CDR1 ENHRY, CDR2 SYGVKD. The CDR3 has 15 amino acids. Trimming stripped 3 bases from V and 3 bases from J, with 14 bases between. The CDR3: CAISEQGREYTEAFF. CDR3 DNA sequence: TGTGCCATCAGTGAACAGGGAAGGGAGTACACTGAAGCTTTCTTT.

This clonotype occurred many times. The chain uses TRBV29-1 and TRBJ2-5; D call uncertain. CDR1 and CDR2 from the germline V gene are SQVTM and ANQGSEA. The CDR3 consists of 13 residues. The germline V and J ends were trimmed by 2 bases and 0 bases, with 7 bases remaining between them. The CDR3 is CSVEKQYQETQYF. The CDR3 coding sequence is TGCAGCGTTGAAAAACAGTACCAAGAGACCCAGTACTTC.

This clonotype occurred many times. The rearrangement joins TRBV20-1 to TRBJ1-2; 7 nucleotides align to TRBD1. Unmatched junction bases numbered 12, after V lost 1 base and J lost 4 bases. The V gene's germline CDR1 is DFQATT and CDR2 SNEGSKA (reference sequence). The CDR3 length is 16 residues. The CDR3, as DNA: TGCAGTGCTAGAGCCCGTGAGGTTGACAGGGCCTATGGCTACACCTTC. Amino acids: CSARAREVDRAYGYTF.

This clonotype occurred many times. The chain employs TRBV28 and TRBJ1-2, with D hard to call. The V end lost 2 bases, the J end lost 1 base, and 5 bases lay between the germline ends. CDR1 is MDHEN and CDR2 is SYDVKM in the germline V gene. This CDR3 comprises 13 residues. DNA of the CDR3: TGTGCCAGCAGTTTAAAGGTTAACTATGGCTACACCTTC. It codes for CASSLKVNYGYTF.

This clonotype was observed a few times. V and J are TRBV5-1 and TRBJ2-1; 7 positions agree with TRBD1. CDR3 length: 15 amino acids. V shed 4 bases and J 9 bases; nucleotides not matched to a gene: 13. CDR1 is SGHRS, CDR2 YFSETQ, per germline. The CDR3 loop reads CASSEGAASPGEQFF. In nucleotides, the CDR3 is TGCGCCAGCAGCGAGGGGGCGGCCTCACCGGGTGAGCAGTTCTTC.

This clonotype was picked up many times. The V call is TRBV7-9, the J call TRBJ1-6, with 7 positions matching TRBD1. Trimming took 5 bases from V and 8 from J; bases not matched to a gene: 3. Germline V gene lookup returns CDR1 SEHNR and CDR2 FQNEAQ (reference sequence). This CDR3 contains 13 residues. The CDR3 region is CASSPDRDSPLHF. As DNA, the CDR3 is TGTGCCAGCAGCCCAGACAGGGATTCACCCCTCCACTTT.

The J gene is TRBJ2-5, the V gene TRBV15, with D perhaps matching TRBD1 (6 bases). Trimming removed 7 bases at V and 5 bases at J, with 14 bases between. Germline V gene sequence: CDR1 LNHNV, CDR2 YYDKDF (reference sequence). The CDR3 is made up of 13 amino acids. This CDR3 reads CATNRDIGETQYF. The CDR3 DNA sequence: TGTGCCACCAACAGGGACATCGGGGAGACCCAGTACTTC.

This clonotype was observed at least ten times. The chain links TRBV5-4 to TRBJ2-3; D ambiguous. V was shortened by 4 bases and J by 7 bases, with 22 bases between the two germline ends. CDR1 is SGHNT, CDR2 YYREEE, per germline (reference sequence). The CDR3 contains 16 residues. The CDR3 DNA is TGTGCCAGCAGCCCCCTCCCTAGGGTCAGGCGGAATACGCAGTATTTT. Protein sequence: CASSPLPRVRRNTQYF.

The chain links TRBV27 to TRBJ1-3; no reliable D call. This CDR3 is built from 16 residues. V was shortened by 1 base and J by 2 bases, with 12 bases between the two germline ends. Germline values: CDR1 MNHEY, CDR2 SMNVEV (reference sequence). CDR3 in amino acids: CASSLLARSTGNTIYF. In DNA, the CDR3 is TGTGCCAGCAGTTTATTAGCCAGATCAACTGGAAACACCATATATTTT.

This clonotype was seen repeatedly, ten times or more. This chain uses TRBV5-1 with TRBJ2-7; 9 positions agree with TRBD2. Germline CDR1 is SGHRS and CDR2 is YFSETQ. This CDR3 is built from 17 residues. Trimming removed 5 bases from V and 3 bases from J; junction bases left unmatched: 15. The CDR3 loop reads CASSPAAGGGLFYEQYF. Here the CDR3 DNA reads TGCGCCAGCAGTCCGGCTGCGGGAGGGGGGTTATTCTACGAGCAGTACTTC.